This T cell receptor (beta chain) appears in the sequencing data of a study of blood T cell repertoires in COVID-19. At the level of the study: Both acute and convalescent COVID-19 samples were obtained from the United States, Italy and Spain.

The germline V gene has CDR1 MDHEN and CDR2 SYDVKM. The CDR3 contains 17 residues. V lost 6 bases, J lost 2 bases, and 13 bases stayed unmatched. Measured with immunoSEQ multiplex PCR; TCRdb has only the in-frame clones, and not every one. The sample yields 60,000 to 75,000 clones, about 91% seen once. The sample was peripheral blood. This clonotype originated in a man aged 40-50 years with COVID-19, enrolled during active disease. The V call is TRBV28, the J call TRBJ1-2; 9 nucleotides line up with TRBD1. The chain's CDR3 is CASSSSTGGKLNYGYTF. In DNA form, the CDR3 reads TGTGCCAGCAGCTCCTCGACAGGGGGGAAACTAAACTATGGCTACACCTTC.